This T cell receptor (beta chain) was sequenced during a study of CD8+ T cells in alopecia areata. The CDR3 spans 15 residues. The V gene's germline CDR1 is SGHRS and CDR2 YFSETQ. V was pared by 0 bases and J by 4 bases, with 10 bases between. Sequencing used cDNA as its template, made by extracting RNA and reverse transcribing it. Produced via immunoSEQ multiplex PCR; TCRdb's table is partial and in-frame only. Here the sample spans about 180,000 clones, approximately 53% being singletons. This clone was picked up a small number of times. The same CDR3 also results from other DNA sequences found in this sample. Regarding treatment: oral pan-JAK inhibitor, 5-10 mg twice daily. Peripheral blood, together with lesional scalp punch biopsies, was collected from alopecia areata patients.

The chain combines TRBV5-1 with TRBJ2-2, with D tentatively TRBD1 or TRBD2 (5 bases each). This receptor was identified in a human donor with alopecia areata. The sequenced sample was CD8+ T cells sorted from blood, obtained at week 24, from a patient treated with tofacitinib. In DNA, the CDR3 is TGCGCCAGCAGCTTGGATCAGGGAGCCACCGGGGAGCTGTTTTTT. Protein product: CASSLDQGATGELFF.